This section outlines one T cell receptor (beta chain) sequence together with its context. The sample belongs to a study of T cell responses to AZD1222 COVID-19 vaccine. Some clones are missing from TCRdb's copy, which holds only in-frame ones; the method was immunoSEQ multiplex PCR. The sample lists about 76,000 clones, about 80% occurring once. The V end lost 0 bases, the J end lost 12 bases, and 12 bases lay between the germline ends. The CDR3 sequence is 13 residues long. CDR1 and CDR2 from the germline V gene are SGHNT and YENEEA. The clonotype originates from an adult who received the MenACWY meningococcal vaccine as a control. The chain is built from TRBV11-3 and TRBJ2-1, with D possibly TRBD2 on 6 matching bases. Here the sequenced sample was peripheral blood, taken 28 days after the second dose of the MenACWY control vaccine. The CDR3 is CASSLDAGSMQFF. The CDR3 nucleotides read TGTGCCAGCAGCTTAGACGCCGGGAGTATGCAGTTCTTC.